The 21 T cell receptor beta chains reported below all come from one sample, sequenced in a study of shared clonotypes between healthy human individuals. TCRdb's table, derived via immunoSEQ multiplex PCR, lists solely in-frame clones and lacks some. The data contain 650,000 to 800,000 clones, roughly two thirds of them singletons. Sequencing was carried out using memory CD4+ T cells sorted from blood. Subset meaning: CD45RA-negative fraction. Receptors originate from a woman in her 30s in good health.

This chain uses TRBV4-1 with TRBJ1-2; D remains ambiguous. This CDR3 region has 16 residues. Trimming took off 0 bases at V and 4 bases at J, with 15 bases between the two ends. Per germline, CDR1 MGHRA and CDR2 YSYEKL. The CDR3 spells CASSQDLENLFYGYTF. CDR3 coding DNA: TGCGCCAGCAGCCAAGATCTAGAAAATCTGTTCTATGGCTACACCTTC.

This clone was recorded once. The V call is TRBV30, the J call TRBJ2-5; TRBD2 matches at 9 bases. Germline CDR1 and CDR2: GTSNPN and SVGIG (reference sequence). The length of the CDR3 is 15 residues. The V and J ends lost 0 bases and 4 bases, in that order; junction bases with no gene match: 6. In DNA, the CDR3 is TGTGCCTGGAGTGTAGGTAGCGGGAGAGCAGAGACCCAGTACTTC. This gives the protein CAWSVGSGRAETQYF.

DNA of the CDR3: TGCGCCAGCAGTGAGTCGAGTACGCGGGACGGGACCCAGTACTTC. It codes for CASSESSTRDGTQYF. The V gene is TRBV10-1, the J gene TRBJ2-5; D perhaps matches TRBD2 (6 bases). Per germline, CDR1 WNHNN and CDR2 SYGVQD (reference sequence). The CDR3 extends over 15 amino acids. V lost 0 bases, J lost 7 bases, and 15 bases lay in between.

As to this clone: Other DNA sequences of this sample code for an identical CDR3. The DNA of the CDR3 is TGTGCCAGCTCACCCAACCGAGACAGCGAGCAGTACTTC. This codes for CASSPNRDSEQYF. This rearrangement joins TRBV18 to TRBJ2-7; perhaps TRBD1 as D (5 bases). Trimming removed 3 bases from V and 6 bases from J, with 12 bases in between. CDR1 is KGHSH and CDR2 is LQKENI in the germline V gene. The CDR3 spans 13 residues.

V usage is TRBV14 and J usage is TRBJ1-6; 7 positions agree with TRBD1. The length of the CDR3 is 15 residues. The V gene end was trimmed by 1 base and the J gene end by 8 bases; junction bases not matched to a gene: 5. The germline CDR1 and CDR2 sequences are SGHDN and FVKESK. CDR3 residues: CASSQVTGIDSPLHF. As DNA, the CDR3 is TGTGCCAGCAGCCAAGTGACAGGGATCGATTCACCCCTCCACTTT.

To note about this clone: The sample contains more than one DNA sequence encoding this CDR3. The V gene is TRBV28, the J gene TRBJ1-4; D unclear. V was shortened by 5 bases and J by 0 bases, with 7 bases between the two germline ends. This CDR3 is 14 amino acids long. In germline, CDR1 is MDHEN, CDR2 SYDVKM. CDR3 bases: TGTGCCAGCAGTCCGGGGACAACTAATGAAAAACTGTTTTTT. It translates to CASSPGTTNEKLFF.

This clone was detected only once. The CDR3 DNA reads as TGTGCCAGCTCTGGGATCCACTATGGCTACACCTTC. It codes for CASSGIHYGYTF. This chain connects TRBV28 to TRBJ1-2; D ambiguous. Germline V gives CDR1 MDHEN, CDR2 SYDVKM. The CDR3 has 12 amino acids. V was pared by 8 bases and J by 3 bases, with 10 bases between.

The rearrangement links TRBV5-4 to TRBJ2-2; a possible D gene is TRBD1 (5 bases). Trimming took 3 bases from V and 5 from J, leaving 17 bases between them. The CDR3 extends over 16 amino acids. The germline V gene has CDR1 SGHNT and CDR2 YYREEE (reference sequence). The CDR3 nucleotides read TGTGCCAGCAGCTCCGCTAGGGGTACGGAGACCGGGGAGCTGTTTTTT. Amino acid sequence: CASSSARGTETGELFF.

This clone appeared a few times. CDR3 bases: TGCGCCAGCAGCTTGACTAGCCATTCCTACAATGAGCAGTTCTTC. Protein product: CASSLTSHSYNEQFF. The genes are TRBV5-1 and TRBJ2-1; D perhaps matches TRBD2 (6 bases). The CDR3 sequence is 15 residues long. V dropped 1 base and J dropped 1 base, with 9 bases sitting between them. Germline V gene data show CDR1 as SGHRS and CDR2 as YFSETQ. Variable domain in full (rest from reference TRBV5-1 and TRBJ2-1): KAGVTQTPRYLIKTRGQQVTLSCSPISGHRSVSWYQQTPGQGLQFLFEYFSETQRNKGNFPGRFSGRQFSNSRSEMNVSTLELGDSALYLCASSLTSHSYNEQFFGPGTRLTVL.

The gene calls are TRBV28 and TRBJ2-1; D is uncertain. The CDR3 extends over 14 amino acids. Germline loops: CDR1 MDHEN, CDR2 SYDVKM. Trimming cost V 7 bases and J 8 bases, with 18 bases left between them. The CDR3 nucleotides read TGTGCCAGCAAAAACCGGGCATTGGTCTATGAGCAGTTCTTC. It specifies CASKNRALVYEQFF.

The chain uses TRBV18 and TRBJ1-5; no firm D call. The CDR3 loop spans 12 amino acids. Trimming cost V 2 bases and J 4 bases, with 3 bases left between them. Germline V gene lookup returns CDR1 KGHSH and CDR2 LQKENI. The CDR3 nucleotides read TGTGCCAGCTCACCAAAGAATCAGCCCCAGCATTTT. Its translation is CASSPKNQPQHF.

The chain joins TRBV10-2 to TRBJ2-5; a possible D gene is TRBD2 (6 bases). CDR3 length: 14 amino acids. Germline V gene lookup returns CDR1 WSHSY and CDR2 SAAADI. Trimming took 6 bases from V and 4 from J, leaving 15 bases between them. The CDR3 region has the DNA TGCGCCAGCAGCGAATCGGGAGTACGAGAGACCCAGTACTTC. Protein sequence: CASSESGVRETQYF.

Written as DNA, the CDR3 is TGTGCCAGCAGTTTGCCTAGCGGGAGTATCAATGAGCAGTTCTTC. This gives the protein CASSLPSGSINEQFF. The chain has TRBV28 and TRBJ2-1; 10 positions match TRBD2. The V gene's germline CDR1 is MDHEN and CDR2 SYDVKM. V lost 3 bases, J lost 6 bases, and 5 bases stayed unmatched. CDR3 size: 15 residues.

This rearrangement joins TRBV7-9 to TRBJ2-6, with D tentatively TRBD1 or TRBD2 (5 bases each). With 5 bases removed from V and 0 bases from J, the gap between germline ends came to 20 bases. This CDR3 contains 19 residues. The germline V gene has CDR1 SEHNR and CDR2 FQNEAQ (reference sequence). The CDR3 DNA reads as TGTGCCAGCAGCGGGGTCCGGGACGGATCCCTCTCTGGGGCCAACGTCCTGACTTTC. It yields the protein CASSGVRDGSLSGANVLTF.

V and J are TRBV11-2 and TRBJ2-7; D is perhaps TRBD2 (6 bases). Germline lookup yields CDR1 SGHAT and CDR2 FQNNGV. Trimming took 2 bases from V and 9 from J, leaving 11 bases between them. This CDR3 comprises 12 residues. CDR3 DNA sequence: TGTGCCAGCAGCTTATCGGGGACTGGGCAGTACTTC. It translates to CASSLSGTGQYF.

The chain recombines TRBV2 with TRBJ2-1, with D possibly matching TRBD1 (6 bases). V was trimmed by 8 bases and J by 6 bases, leaving 17 bases between them. There are 14 residues in the CDR3. The germline V gene has CDR1 SNHLY and CDR2 FYNNEI. In DNA, the CDR3 is TGTGCCAGCGAACGAGGCTCACAGGGCAATGAGCAGTTCTTC. Translating gives CASERGSQGNEQFF.

This chain connects TRBV6-5 to TRBJ2-7; the D is unclear. The length of the CDR3 is 14 residues. Germline CDR1 is MNHEY and CDR2 is SVGAGI. The V gene lost 0 bases and the J gene lost 2 bases, with 8 bases spanning the gap. CDR3 sequence reads: CASSYSHRTYEQYF. The CDR3, as DNA: TGTGCCAGCAGTTACTCCCACAGAACCTACGAGCAGTACTTC.

This clone was picked up one time. The V gene is TRBV4-1, the J gene TRBJ2-7; D gene ambiguous. CDR3 length: 14 amino acids. CDR1 is MGHRA and CDR2 is YSYEKL in the germline V gene. V was cut by 5 bases and J by 1 base, with 12 bases left in between. CDR3 bases: TGCGCCAGCAGCGCCCGGGCCTCATCCTACGAGCAGTACTTC. Amino acid sequence: CASSARASSYEQYF.

The rearrangement joins TRBV28 to TRBJ2-7; D not certain. Per the germline V gene, CDR1 is MDHEN and CDR2 is SYDVKM. This CDR3 region has 14 residues. Between the trimmed V and J ends, which lost 2 bases and 2 bases, there was a span of 10 bases. The CDR3 nucleotides read TGTGCCAGCAGTTTACCCAGGTTCCCCTACGAGCAGTACTTC. Amino acids: CASSLPRFPYEQYF.

This clone occurred a few times. The rearrangement joins TRBV10-2 to TRBJ1-2; unclear D gene. Trimming took off 6 bases at V and 6 bases at J, with 14 bases between the two ends. Germline V gene lookup returns CDR1 WSHSY and CDR2 SAAADI. This CDR3 is built from 13 residues. CDR3 loop: CASRRPRDDGYTF. The CDR3 DNA reads TGCGCCAGCAGGAGACCCCGGGATGATGGCTACACCTTC.

The V gene is TRBV30, the J gene TRBJ1-1, with D unclear. V was clipped by 2 bases and J by 2 bases, with 21 bases between them. The CDR3 length is 17 residues. CDR1 GTSNPN and CDR2 SVGIG come from the germline V gene (reference sequence). For the CDR3, the DNA is TGTGCCTGGAGTACTCTATCGCGTTATCAGAGTAACACTGAAGCTTTCTTT. It is translated as CAWSTLSRYQSNTEAFF.